This T cell receptor (beta chain) was sequenced during a study of graft-versus-host responses after intestinal transplantation. Whole-study context: All recipients were transplanted with multivisceral, liver-intestinal, or isolated intestinal grafts.

Tissue from the graft was processed to free its intraepithelial and lamina propria lymphocytes. The table came from immunoSEQ multiplex PCR; TCRdb's copy has only in-frame clones and leaves some out. Here the sample spans approximately 5,700 clones, about 80% being singletons. CDR1 MNHEY and CDR2 SVGAGI come from the germline V gene. V lost 5 bases to trimming and J lost 2 bases, with 10 bases between them. CDR3 length equals 14 residues. The J gene is TRBJ1-3, the V gene TRBV6-5; D remains ambiguous. This TCR derives from a human patient who received an intestinal transplant, so some T cells may come from the graft donor. Material: ileum tissue, obtained about 240 days after intestinal transplant. The CDR3 region is CASSRTDTGNTIYF. CDR3 nucleotide sequence: TGTGCCAGCAGTCGGACCGACACTGGAAACACCATATATTTT.